This TCR beta chain is from a study of T cells in localized non-small cell lung cancer. The method was immunoSEQ multiplex PCR; TCRdb's version includes in-frame clones alone and lacks a portion of them. The sample lists tens of thousands of clones, roughly 80% occurring once. CDR3 length: 15 amino acids. V was trimmed by 2 bases and J by 5 bases, leaving 15 bases between them. Germline CDR1 reads KGHSH; CDR2 reads LQKENI. In regard to this clone: Its antigen is unidentified.

General observations from the study: Adjacent lung tissue had a median 57 of the top 100 clones found in the tumor.

The source was PBMCs, collected before any cancer treatment. This chain uses TRBV18 with TRBJ1-1; the D gene is possibly TRBD1 (6 bases). The source of this sequence is a man aged 35-69 years with stage II lung adenocarcinoma. In nucleotides, the CDR3 is TGTGCCAGCTCACCAGAGTCCGGGGGGCGGACTGAAGCTTTCTTT. Amino acid sequence: CASSPESGGRTEAFF.